The next 9 T cell receptor beta chains were all read from a single sample in a study of T cell changes during pregnancy in multiple sclerosis. Profiled with immunoSEQ multiplex PCR; TCRdb holds only in-frame clones, not every one. The sample includes about 59,000 clones, about 87% of them seen just once. Sequencing was performed on peripheral blood, taken in the first trimester of pregnancy. The receptors come from a female donor in good health, enrolled as a control in a pregnancy study.

This CDR3 reads CASSAAGRANYGYTF. The CDR3 DNA is TGTGCCAGCAGTGCGGCAGGTCGAGCTAACTATGGCTACACCTTC. This chain uses TRBV2 with TRBJ1-2; D is undetermined. The CDR3 extends over 15 amino acids. Germline CDR1 SNHLY, CDR2 FYNNEI. V lost 4 bases, J lost 0 bases, and 12 bases lay in between.

The chain employs TRBV5-1 and TRBJ1-5; no reliable D call. The ends were cut back, 4 bases at V and 5 bases at J, with 10 bases in the middle. Germline CDR1 reads SGHRS; CDR2 reads YFSETQ. This CDR3 has 13 amino acids. CDR3: CASSLDWDQPQHF. The CDR3 nucleotides are TGCGCCAGCAGCCTCGACTGGGATCAGCCCCAGCATTTT.

The rearrangement links TRBV7-6 to TRBJ2-5; D gene ambiguous. Germline V gene lookup returns CDR1 SGHVS and CDR2 FNYEAQ. CDR3 length: 13 residues. V lost 1 base and J 5 bases, leaving 8 bases between the germline ends. The CDR3: CASSLERGETQYF. The DNA of the CDR3 is TGTGCCAGCAGCTTAGAACGAGGCGAGACCCAGTACTTC.

The chain carries TRBV10-3 and TRBJ2-3, with TRBD2 matching 14 bases. The CDR3 is 15 residues long. The ends lost 4 bases at V and 5 bases at J; junction bases unmatched: 2. The germline V gene has CDR1 ENHRY and CDR2 SYGVKD. CDR3 loop: CAISAGTSGGDTQYF. The CDR3 DNA reads TGTGCCATCAGTGCCGGGACTAGCGGGGGAGATACGCAGTATTTT.

Notes on this clone: Other DNA sequences in the same sample also yield this CDR3. V usage is TRBV5-1 and J usage is TRBJ2-7, with 7 positions matching TRBD1. In germline, CDR1 is SGHRS, CDR2 YFSETQ. The CDR3 length is 13 residues. The ends lost 3 bases at V and 3 bases at J; junction bases unmatched: 3. The CDR3 loop is CASSSDRNYEQYF. Written as DNA, the CDR3 is TGCGCCAGCAGCTCGGACAGGAACTACGAGCAGTACTTC.

The chain couples TRBV5-1 to TRBJ1-4; possible D gene TRBD1, 5 bases. There are 18 residues in the CDR3. CDR1 is SGHRS, CDR2 YFSETQ, per germline. Trimming took off 1 base at V and 0 bases at J, with 16 bases between the two ends. The CDR3 DNA reads as TGCGCCAGCAGCTTGAGGCTTCTAGGAGGGGCAACTAATGAAAAACTGTTTTTT. The encoded protein is CASSLRLLGGATNEKLFF.

V usage is TRBV9 and J usage is TRBJ1-1, with 9 bases aligning to TRBD1. The CDR3 is 13 amino acids. Germline V gene sequence: CDR1 SGDLS, CDR2 YYNGEE. Trimming cost V 4 bases and J 5 bases; bases outside gene matches: 3. The chain's CDR3 is CASSFDRGTEAFF. The CDR3 DNA is TGTGCCAGCAGCTTTGACAGGGGGACTGAAGCTTTCTTT. Using reference TRBV9 and TRBJ1-1 for the parts outside the CDR3, the full variable domain is DSGVTQTPKHLITATGQRVTLRCSPRSGDLSVYWYQQSLDQGLQFLIQYYNGEERAKGNILERFSAQQFPDLHSELNLSSLELGDSALYFCASSFDRGTEAFFGQGTRLTVV.

The V and J genes are TRBV5-1 and TRBJ2-1, with TRBD1 identical over 9 bases. J was trimmed by 3 bases and V by 2 bases; bases with no gene match: 3. CDR3 size: 15 residues. CDR1 is SGHRS and CDR2 is YFSETQ in the germline V gene. This CDR3 is CASSLPGQGYNEQFF. CDR3 coding DNA: TGCGCCAGCAGCTTACCGGGACAGGGCTACAATGAGCAGTTCTTC.

The CDR3 nucleotides read TGTGCCAGCAGCCCCGGGGGGGCCTCCTACAATGAGCAGTTCTTC. This sequence encodes CASSPGGASYNEQFF. The J gene is TRBJ2-1, the V gene TRBV11-2, with TRBD2 matching 8 bases. Germline V gene sequence: CDR1 SGHAT, CDR2 FQNNGV. The CDR3 is made up of 15 amino acids. Trimming at V came to 5 bases and at J to 0 bases, leaving 3 bases not matched to a gene.